This T cell receptor beta chain stems from a study of T cells in Graves' hyperthyroidism and ophthalmopathy. With 1 base clipped from V and 1 base from J, the junction kept 9 bases outside the gene matches. The CDR3 totals 18 residues. In germline, CDR1 is LGHNA, CDR2 YSLEER. What was amplified from RNA transcripts were TCR beta CDR3 regions. RT-PCR in the first round (using the HTBI primer set) targeted the TCR CDR3. TCRdb fed the multiplex PCR reads into MiXCR, producing one record per CDR3 protein. The table lists some 620,000 distinct CDR3 sequences, about 17% of them singletons. Sequencing was performed on blood. The TCR originated in a woman in her twenties or thirties with Graves' hyperthyroidism. The chain couples TRBV4-3 to TRBJ1-3; TRBD1 matches 8 bases. In nucleotides, the CDR3 is TGCGCCAGCAGCCAAGTAGGTCAGGGGGCAAGATCTGGAAACACCATATATTTT. It encodes CASSQVGQGARSGNTIYF.